These 18 T cell receptor beta chains were sequenced from one sample in a study of T cells in localized non-small cell lung cancer. Generated by immunoSEQ multiplex PCR, the TCRdb table keeps only in-frame clones and is missing some. Of some 82,000 clones listed, around 80% are singletons. This material consisted of PBMCs, taken before any cancer treatment. These receptors were taken from a man aged 40-75 years with stage II squamous cell lung carcinoma.

This clone was detected a few times. CDR3 in DNA: TGTGCCAGCAGTTTCAACCATCCGAGACAGGGCCCGAACTACGAGCAGTACTTC. Its translation: CASSFNHPRQGPNYEQYF. V usage is TRBV28 and J usage is TRBJ2-7; 7 bases map to TRBD1. V lost 3 bases and J lost 3; bases outside the gene matches: 17. The CDR3 sequence is 18 residues long. The germline CDR1 and CDR2 sequences are MDHEN and SYDVKM.

The rearrangement uses TRBV7-9 and TRBJ2-5; 7 bases match TRBD1. Germline loops: CDR1 SEHNR, CDR2 FQNEAQ (reference sequence). CDR3 size: 15 residues. V trimming: 0 bases; J trimming: 3 bases; junction bases outside the gene matches: 4. The CDR3 DNA is TGTGCCAGCAGCTTAGCCGGGACAGTCGAAGAGACCCAGTACTTC. The encoded protein is CASSLAGTVEETQYF.

Written as DNA, the CDR3 is TGTGCCAGCTTTGGACAGCTCTCCTACGAGCAGTACTTC. It codes for CASFGQLSYEQYF. The V gene is TRBV28, the J gene TRBJ2-7; the D gene is possibly TRBD1 (6 bases). The CDR3 has 13 residues. The germline V gene encodes CDR1 MDHEN and CDR2 SYDVKM. The V and J ends lost 8 bases and 0 bases respectively, with 11 bases between them.

This clone appeared a few times. This sequence joins TRBV5-6 and TRBJ1-2; D gene uncertain. Germline values: CDR1 SGHDT, CDR2 YYEEEE. This CDR3 has 12 residues. The ends were cut back, 0 bases at V and 8 bases at J, with 8 bases in the middle. This chain's CDR3 is CASSLGVGGYTF. CDR3 bases: TGTGCCAGCAGCTTGGGGGTCGGCGGCTACACCTTC.

The chain has TRBV9 and TRBJ2-1, with D perhaps assigned TRBD1 or TRBD2 (5 bases each). Per the germline V gene, CDR1 is SGDLS and CDR2 is YYNGEE. There are 16 residues in the CDR3. V lost 0 bases to trimming and J lost 7 bases, with 17 bases between them. This chain's CDR3 is CASSVGDGAIGNEQFF. CDR3 nucleotide sequence: TGTGCCAGCAGCGTAGGGGACGGTGCCATCGGGAATGAGCAGTTCTTC.

The chain combines TRBV18 with TRBJ1-2; maybe TRBD1 (5 bases). Germline V lookup: CDR1 KGHSH, CDR2 LQKENI. V lost 3 bases and J lost 4, with 15 bases in between. The CDR3 has 15 amino acids. CDR3 region: CASSPGAQFAYGYTF. The DNA for the CDR3 is TGTGCCAGCTCACCCGGGGCACAGTTCGCCTATGGCTACACCTTC.

This clone was seen once. The J gene is TRBJ1-6, the V gene TRBV23-1, with D unclear. TRBV23-1 is annotated as an ORF whose role is uncertain. Trimming cost V 0 bases and J 7 bases, with 13 bases left between them. The CDR3 runs 16 residues. The CDR3 DNA reads TGCGCCAGCAGTCAATCGGCGGGGAGGAGGAATTCACCCCTCCACTTT. As protein: CASSQSAGRRNSPLHF.

This clone has only one observation. The rearrangement links TRBV27 to TRBJ2-2, with 10 bases matching TRBD2. This CDR3 comprises 14 residues. Losses at the gene ends were 8 bases for V and 4 bases for J; bases not matched to a gene: 4. Germline CDR1 MNHEY, CDR2 SMNVEV (reference sequence). In nucleotides, the CDR3 is TGTGCCAGCCAGGGACTAGCGATCACCGGGGAGCTGTTTTTT. It encodes CASQGLAITGELFF.

The chain couples TRBV7-2 to TRBJ2-7, with 8 bases identical to TRBD1. V was clipped by 2 bases and J by 3 bases; unmatched bases: 6. The CDR3 extends over 15 amino acids. CDR1 is SGHTA and CDR2 is FQGNSA in the germline V gene. Written as DNA, the CDR3 is TGTGCCAGCAGCTTACTCTCCGGGACAGGCTACGAGCAGTACTTC. This encodes CASSLLSGTGYEQYF.

The chain uses TRBV30 and TRBJ1-1; tentatively, D is TRBD1 (5 bases). Trimming took 0 bases from V and 1 from J, leaving 6 bases between them. The germline gives CDR1 GTSNPN, CDR2 SVGIG (reference sequence). This CDR3 spans 13 amino acids. The CDR3 sequence: CAWSVTENTEAFF. The CDR3 bases are TGTGCCTGGAGTGTGACAGAGAACACTGAAGCTTTCTTT. Full variable domain (rest looked up from reference TRBV30 and TRBJ1-1): SQTIHQWPATLVQPVGSPLSLECTVEGTSNPNLYWYRQAAGRGLQLLFYSVGIGQISSEVPQNLSASRPQDRQFILSSKKLLLSDSGFYLCAWSVTENTEAFFGQGTRLTVV.

V usage is TRBV7-3 and J usage is TRBJ2-4; 7 bases map to TRBD2. CDR3 size: 17 residues. Unmatched junction bases numbered 10, after V lost 5 bases and J lost 0 bases. CDR1 is SGHTA and CDR2 is FQGTGA in the germline V gene. The CDR3 DNA reads TGTGCCAGCAGCCAAGCGGGGCCCAACGCAGCCAAAAACATTCAGTACTTC. Translated, it gives CASSQAGPNAAKNIQYF.

This clone was detected only a few times. The chain recombines TRBV29-1 with TRBJ2-7; no clear D. V was pared by 4 bases and J by 1 base, with 2 bases between. The CDR3 is made up of 10 amino acids. Germline CDR1 and CDR2: SQVTM and ANQGSEA. The CDR3 loop reads CSVGSYEQYF. CDR3 bases: TGCAGCGTTGGATCCTACGAGCAGTACTTC.

This chain connects TRBV6-5 to TRBJ2-1; 9 bases are shared with TRBD2. V dropped 6 bases and J dropped 4; count of bases not matched to a gene: 7. The CDR3 extends over 15 amino acids. CDR1 is MNHEY and CDR2 is SVGAGI in the germline V gene. The DNA of the CDR3 is TGTGCCAGCAGGCTTAGCGGGAGATCGTACAATGAGCAGTTCTTC. Its protein is CASRLSGRSYNEQFF.

The sample holds one count of this clone. The genes are TRBV7-2 and TRBJ2-1; D is unclear. The CDR3 has 12 residues. Trimming took 5 bases from V and 7 from J, leaving 9 bases between them. Per germline, CDR1 SGHTA and CDR2 FQGNSA. CDR3 amino acids: CASSPVWNEQFF. The CDR3, as DNA: TGTGCCAGCAGCCCGGTCTGGAATGAGCAGTTCTTC.

The CDR3 loop is CASSPRQGRLGGANVLTF. The CDR3 DNA reads TGTGCCAGCAGCCCAAGACAGGGTCGTCTGGGTGGGGCCAACGTCCTGACTTTC. The rearrangement joins TRBV7-2 to TRBJ2-6; TRBD1 matches at 7 bases. Germline V lookup: CDR1 SGHTA, CDR2 FQGNSA. The CDR3 is 18 residues long. V lost 5 bases, J lost 3 bases, and 13 bases stayed unmatched.

This clone was observed a single time. The same CDR3 can be traced to other DNA sequences in this sample. The chain joins TRBV2 to TRBJ1-5; D not certain. The CDR3 has 14 residues. CDR1 SNHLY and CDR2 FYNNEI come from the germline V gene. V lost 4 bases and J 0 bases, leaving 7 bases between the germline ends. For the CDR3, the DNA is TGTGCCAGCAGTGGACACACTAGCAATCAGCCCCAGCATTTT. It specifies CASSGHTSNQPQHF. The entire variable domain, with the rest obtained from reference TRBV2 and TRBJ1-5, is as follows: EPEVTQTPSHQVTQMGQEVILRCVPISNHLYFYWYRQILGQKVEFLVSFYNNEISEKSEIFDDQFSVERPDGSNFTLKIRSTKLEDSAMYFCASSGHTSNQPQHFGDGTRLSIL.

This rearrangement joins TRBV7-2 to TRBJ1-4; 8 bases are a match to TRBD1. Unmatched junction bases numbered 4, after V lost 5 bases and J lost 2 bases. From germline, CDR1 is SGHTA and CDR2 FQGNSA. CDR3 length: 15 residues. The CDR3, as DNA: TGTGCCAGCAGCCCGAGACAGGGGACTAATGAAAAACTGTTTTTT. Residues: CASSPRQGTNEKLFF.

The chain's CDR3 is CATSGPWGNEQFF. In DNA form, the CDR3 reads TGTGCCACCAGCGGCCCATGGGGCAATGAGCAGTTCTTC. The V call is TRBV15, the J call TRBJ2-1; D ambiguous. V was clipped by 5 bases and J by 6 bases, with 11 bases between them. The V gene's germline CDR1 is LNHNV and CDR2 YYDKDF (reference sequence). The CDR3 is 13 amino acids.